The 4 T cell receptor beta chains below all came from one sample that was sequenced in a study of human T cells and chemical hapten exposure. The time point denotes: patch test 2, 6 weeks after DPC sensitization. Stated treatment: therapeutic diphenylcyclopropenone sensitization with weekly scalp DPC. One entry per CDR3 protein, called by TCRdb with MiXCR from the RACE reads. Of approximately 110,000 distinct CDR3 sequences listed, about a tenth are singletons. This material consisted of whole blood, taken in connection with sensitization to the hapten diphenylcyclopropenone (DPC). The receptor set was obtained from a woman between 40 and 50 years old with alopecia areata. Some clones in this sample may be carry-over from other donors' samples.

This clonotype was detected only a few times. The rearrangement joins TRBV7-2 to TRBJ2-5; tentatively, D is TRBD2 (5 bases). In germline, CDR1 is SGHTA, CDR2 FQGNSA. This CDR3 is built from 11 residues. V was pared by 4 bases and J by 9 bases, with 9 bases between. CDR3 sequence reads: CASSSSGAQYF. In DNA form, the CDR3 reads TGTGCCAGCAGCTCTTCCGGGGCCCAGTACTTC.

CDR3 bases: TGTGCCAGCAGCTTTAGCATGGAGAACACTGAAGCTTTCTTT. This translates into CASSFSMENTEAFF. The chain uses TRBV9 and TRBJ1-1; no clear D. The CDR3 is 14 residues long. The V and J ends lost 4 bases and 1 base respectively, with 11 bases between them. Germline CDR1 SGDLS, CDR2 YYNGEE.

In its sample, this clonotype was seen a few times. V gene TRBV20-1 combines with J gene TRBJ2-7; TRBD2 aligns across 8 bases. The CDR3 sequence is 15 residues long. The V and J ends lost 2 bases and 2 bases, in that order; junction bases with no gene match: 8. The germline V gene encodes CDR1 DFQATT and CDR2 SNEGSKA (reference sequence). This CDR3 reads CSARPWLAGPYEQYF. The CDR3 region has the DNA TGCAGTGCTAGACCGTGGCTAGCGGGCCCCTACGAGCAGTACTTC.

This clonotype showed up just a few times. CDR3 residues: CASSVDRSANEKLFF. CDR3 bases: TGTGCCAGCAGCGTCGACAGGAGCGCTAATGAAAAACTGTTTTTT. V usage is TRBV6-2 or TRBV6-3 and J usage is TRBJ1-4; possible D gene TRBD1, 6 bases. V was cut by 6 bases and J by 3 bases, with 14 bases left in between. Germline V CDR1 and CDR2: MNHEY, SVGEGT. The CDR3 length is 15 residues.